Here is one T cell receptor (beta chain) with its context. Its binding antigen is unknown. Base qualities are not at hand, and no much larger clone is one base apart. This sample was included in a study of T cell responses to AZD1222 COVID-19 vaccine (TCRdb year 2021). In the study overall: TCR sequencing was performed for about 250 trial participants, of whom approximately 200 were given two doses of AZD1222 and some 26 were given two doses of MenACWY control vaccine. Enrollment into the trials was organized by age into subgroups of 18-55, 56-69 and 70-plus years, and those subgroups contained roughly 150, 30 and 60 TCR-sequenced participants, respectively. On the study overall, not on this receptor specifically: The 56-69-year group was small, and its depth increase did not reach significance, likely because of low power. Conclusions about previously exposed vaccinees are limited, since just a handful of AZD1222 recipients were seropositive for SARS-CoV-2 at baseline. A significant rise in spike-specific TCR breadth and depth was observed after two AZD1222 doses relative to day 0 and relative to MenACWY recipients. Participants were mostly white British, with more females than males. The authors suggested clonal diversity may have been underestimated. Nearly half of unique spike-specific TCRs reportedly recognized epitopes outside regions mutated in the B.1.351 and B.1.1.7 variants. Because no day 14 peak-response samples were available, the repertoires could be characterized only after the peak T cell response. Vaccine-associated CD4 TCRs spanned the whole spike protein, with dominant responses in regions 160-218 and 743-854.

Sequences LGHDT (CDR1) and YNNKEL (CDR2) are obtained from the germline V gene (reference sequence). The germline V and J ends show losses of 4 bases and 6 bases respectively, and no gene match explains 10 bases of the junction. Taken from cysteine to phenylalanine, the CDR3 has 15 residues. The entry retains the CDR3 DNA only, 45 bases that are in frame from base 1. The CDR3 regions of human TCRbeta chains were analyzed by immunosequencing. The study's processing was this. TCRs in the repertoires were matched against a reference library of SARS-CoV-2-specific TCRs that had been generated with the MIRA antigen-specificity platform. Breadth meant the fraction of unique TCRs that were SARS-CoV-2-associated, whereas depth meant the fraction of total T cells that were SARS-CoV-2-associated. Using the MIRA data, every spike-specific TCR was mapped to the spike region that the TCR reacted to and assigned to either a CD4 or a CD8 class. Log10-transformed breadth and depth values were compared by one-way ANOVA with Sidak's multiple comparisons tests. TCRdb mirrors the immuneACCESS table, restricted to in-frame sequences. Some clones are absent from its copies; in checked studies, under half trace to an unresolved V gene, and the reason for the others is unknown. D and trimming come from the DNA, and the V and J calls and clone size come from that table. The sample data list about 120,000 clones, and approximately 91% of these were observed just once. Clones ranked in the top ten supply around 0.99% of the sample.

This specimen's time point label, per the study, means: about 28 days (+/-7) after the second vaccine dose. AZD1222 recipients given second doses at about 4 weeks or at about 12 weeks were pooled, since spike-specific TCR depth and breadth were not found to differ between the two schedules. Vaccinee samples were obtained from the UK trials COV001 and COV002, which included a single-blind randomized controlled phase 2/3 trial of AZD1222 (ChAdOx1 nCoV-19) in healthy adults. For TCRbeta chain sequencing, PBMC samples were collected from trial participants at day 0 and at day 28 after the second dose.

The sequences come from peripheral blood, collected 28 days after the second AZD1222 dose. The receptor chain draws on TRBV3-1 (or the pseudogene TRBV3-2) and TRBJ2-3, and 7 junctional nucleotides match TRBD2. This clonotype was obtained from an adult who received the AZD1222 COVID-19 vaccine. The sequenced DNA is TGTGCCAGCAGCCCCGCTGGCGGGAGATTTGATACGCAGTATTTT. Translated, it gives CASSPAGGRFDTQYF.